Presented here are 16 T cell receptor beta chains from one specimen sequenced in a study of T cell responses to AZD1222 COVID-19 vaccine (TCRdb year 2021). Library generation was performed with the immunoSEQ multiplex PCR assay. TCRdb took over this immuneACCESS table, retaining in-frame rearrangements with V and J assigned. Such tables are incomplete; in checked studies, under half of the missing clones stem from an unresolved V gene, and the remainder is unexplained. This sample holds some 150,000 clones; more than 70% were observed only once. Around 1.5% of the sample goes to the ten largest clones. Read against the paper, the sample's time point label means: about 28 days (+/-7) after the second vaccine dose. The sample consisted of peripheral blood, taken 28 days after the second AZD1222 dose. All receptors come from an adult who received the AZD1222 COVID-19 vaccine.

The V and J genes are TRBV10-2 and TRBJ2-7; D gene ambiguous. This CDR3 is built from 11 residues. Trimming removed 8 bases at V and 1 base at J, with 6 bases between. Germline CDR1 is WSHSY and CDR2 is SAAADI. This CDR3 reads CASGPSYEQYF. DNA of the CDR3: TGCGCCAGCGGACCATCCTACGAGCAGTACTTC.

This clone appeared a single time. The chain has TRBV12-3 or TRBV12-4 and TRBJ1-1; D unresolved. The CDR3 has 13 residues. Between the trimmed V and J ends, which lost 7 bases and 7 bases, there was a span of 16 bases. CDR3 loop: CASTSSPPFEAFF. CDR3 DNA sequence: TGTGCCAGCACCTCTTCGCCCCCATTTGAAGCTTTCTTT.

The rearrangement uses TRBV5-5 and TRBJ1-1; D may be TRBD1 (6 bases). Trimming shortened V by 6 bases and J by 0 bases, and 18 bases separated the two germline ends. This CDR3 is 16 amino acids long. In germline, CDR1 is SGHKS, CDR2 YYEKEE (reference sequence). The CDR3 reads CASTSPAGTLNTEAFF. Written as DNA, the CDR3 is TGTGCCAGCACGTCCCCCGCCGGGACACTGAACACTGAAGCTTTCTTT.

CDR3 region: CASSLGTGGGSGANVLTF. CDR3 sequence (DNA): TGTGCCAGCAGTTTAGGGACAGGGGGGGGCTCTGGGGCCAACGTCCTGACTTTC. The V call is TRBV28, the J call TRBJ2-6; 11 bases agree with TRBD1. J was trimmed by 0 bases and V by 2 bases; bases with no gene match: 3. The germline V gene has CDR1 MDHEN and CDR2 SYDVKM. The CDR3 consists of 18 residues.

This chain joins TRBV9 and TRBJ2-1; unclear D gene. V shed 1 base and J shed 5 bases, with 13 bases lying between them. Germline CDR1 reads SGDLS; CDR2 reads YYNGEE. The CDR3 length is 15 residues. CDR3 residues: CASSVTHRANNEQFF. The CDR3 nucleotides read TGTGCCAGCAGCGTAACGCACAGAGCGAACAATGAGCAGTTCTTC.

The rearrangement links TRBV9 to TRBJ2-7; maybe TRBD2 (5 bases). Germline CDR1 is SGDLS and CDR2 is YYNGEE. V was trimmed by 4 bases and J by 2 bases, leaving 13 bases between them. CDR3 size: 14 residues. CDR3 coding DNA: TGTGCCAGCAGCCTGAGCGGTTCCCCCTACGAGCAGTACTTC. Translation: CASSLSGSPYEQYF.

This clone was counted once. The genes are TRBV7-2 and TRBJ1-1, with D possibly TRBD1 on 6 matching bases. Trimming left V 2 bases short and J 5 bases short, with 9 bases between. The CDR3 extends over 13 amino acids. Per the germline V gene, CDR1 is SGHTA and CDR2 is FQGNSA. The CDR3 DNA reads TGTGCCAGCAGCTTAACAGGGAAGACTGAAGCTTTCTTT. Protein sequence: CASSLTGKTEAFF.

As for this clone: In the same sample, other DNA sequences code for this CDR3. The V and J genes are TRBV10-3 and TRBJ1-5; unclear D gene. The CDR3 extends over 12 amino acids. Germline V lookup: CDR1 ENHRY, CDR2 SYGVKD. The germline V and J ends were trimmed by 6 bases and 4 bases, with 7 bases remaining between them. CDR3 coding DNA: TGTGCCATCAGCGAGGGTAATCAGCCCCAGCATTTT. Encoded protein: CAISEGNQPQHF.

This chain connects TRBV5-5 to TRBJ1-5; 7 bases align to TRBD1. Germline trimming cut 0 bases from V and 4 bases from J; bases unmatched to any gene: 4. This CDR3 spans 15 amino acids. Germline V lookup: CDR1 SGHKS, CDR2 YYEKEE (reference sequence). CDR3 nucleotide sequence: TGTGCCAGCAGCTTGGGGACAGGTGGAAATCAGCCCCAGCATTTT. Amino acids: CASSLGTGGNQPQHF.

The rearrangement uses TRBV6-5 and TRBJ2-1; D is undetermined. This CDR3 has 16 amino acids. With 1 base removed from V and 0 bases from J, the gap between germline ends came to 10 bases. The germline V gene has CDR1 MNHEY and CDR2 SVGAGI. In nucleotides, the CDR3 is TGTGCCAGCAGTTACTATGACCTTAGCTCCTACAATGAGCAGTTCTTC. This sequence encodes CASSYYDLSSYNEQFF.

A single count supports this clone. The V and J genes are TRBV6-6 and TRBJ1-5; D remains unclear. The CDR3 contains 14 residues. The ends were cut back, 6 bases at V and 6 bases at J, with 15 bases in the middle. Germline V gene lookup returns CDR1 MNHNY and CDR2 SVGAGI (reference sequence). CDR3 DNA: TGTGCCAGCAGACACGGCCCCCGGGGTCAGCCCCAGCATTTT. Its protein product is CASRHGPRGQPQHF.

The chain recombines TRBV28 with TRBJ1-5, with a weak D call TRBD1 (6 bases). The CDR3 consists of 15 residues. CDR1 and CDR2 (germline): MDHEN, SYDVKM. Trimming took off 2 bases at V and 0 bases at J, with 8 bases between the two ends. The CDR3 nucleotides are TGTGCCAGCAGTTTAGGGGGGGCTAGCAATCAGCCCCAGCATTTT. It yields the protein CASSLGGASNQPQHF.

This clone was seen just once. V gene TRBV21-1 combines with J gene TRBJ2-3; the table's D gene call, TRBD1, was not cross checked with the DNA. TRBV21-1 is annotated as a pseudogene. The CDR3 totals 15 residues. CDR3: CASSKDRGRPDTQYF. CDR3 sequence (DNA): TGTGCCAGCAGCAAAGACAGGGGGCGACCAGATACGCAGTATTTT.

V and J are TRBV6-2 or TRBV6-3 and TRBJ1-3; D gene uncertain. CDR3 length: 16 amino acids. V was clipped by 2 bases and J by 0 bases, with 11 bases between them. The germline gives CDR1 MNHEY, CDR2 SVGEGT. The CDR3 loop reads CASSYDTDRSGNTIYF. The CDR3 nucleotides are TGTGCCAGCAGTTACGACACGGACCGCTCTGGAAACACCATATATTTT.

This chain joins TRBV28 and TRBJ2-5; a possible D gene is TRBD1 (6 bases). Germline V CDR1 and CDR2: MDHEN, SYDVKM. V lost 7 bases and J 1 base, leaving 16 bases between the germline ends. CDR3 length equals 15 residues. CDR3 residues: CASTPIGQFQETQYF. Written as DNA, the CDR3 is TGTGCCAGCACACCAATAGGACAGTTCCAAGAGACCCAGTACTTC.

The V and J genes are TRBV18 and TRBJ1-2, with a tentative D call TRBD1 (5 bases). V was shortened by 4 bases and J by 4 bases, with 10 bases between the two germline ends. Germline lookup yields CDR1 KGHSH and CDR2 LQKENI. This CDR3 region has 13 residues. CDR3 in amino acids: CASSLDSSYGYTF. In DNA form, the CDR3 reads TGTGCCAGCTCACTTGACAGTTCCTATGGCTACACCTTC.